The table lists the clone carrying this T cell receptor (beta chain) with many counts. Molecular barcoded adaptors covering alpha/delta and beta/gamma chains were used on around 370 ng RNA. TCRdb itself ran the reads through MiXCR, one entry per CDR3 protein. Among 40,000 to 50,000 distinct CDR3 sequences listed, roughly 12% were seen once. Deletions cut 0 bases from V and 8 bases from J, with 19 bases between. This CDR3 comprises 16 residues. Looked up from germline, CDR1 is MNHEY and CDR2 is SVGEGT. This specimen comes from a study of read filtering for tumor transcriptome and immune sequencing. Sequenced sample: a population of CD138-negative cells sorted from bone marrow. The sequence was collected from a donor at least 40 years old with multiple myeloma. V gene TRBV6-2 or TRBV6-3 combines with J gene TRBJ1-1, with no clear D. DNA for the CDR3: TGTGCCAGCAGTTACTCAGGGTTGTTTGAGGATCGGGAAGCTTTCTTT. Residues: CASSYSGLFEDREAFF.